Only one count was recorded for the clone carrying this T cell receptor beta chain. At one boundary the junction diverges from the germline segment, which might be a read error. The CDR3 spans 13 residues. Germline V gene lookup returns CDR1 SGHTA and CDR2 FQGNSA. One entry per CDR3 protein, called by TCRdb with MiXCR from the 5' RACE reads. The data contain roughly 64,000 distinct CDR3 sequences, approximately 22% of them singletons. Memory CD4+ cells were defined as CD4+CD45RO+CD25-. The clonotype originates from a female donor with breast cancer. Sequencing used memory CD4+ T cells sorted from a lymph node. Documented subset: memory CD4+ T cells, CD4+CD45RO+CD25-. This chain joins TRBV7-2 and TRBJ2-1; D gene uncertain. CDR3 loop: CASSPPSRNEQSF. The CDR3 DNA reads as TGTGCCAGCAGCCCCCCCTCGCGCAATGAGCAGTCCTTC.